Shown below are 15 T cell receptor beta chains from a single sample sequenced in a study of early T cells in non-severe SARS-CoV-2 infection. TCRdb recomputed calls from the 5' RACE reads with MiXCR, one row per CDR3 protein. The sample yields more than 50,000 distinct CDR3 sequences, about 9.1% seen once. Sequencing input: whole blood. These receptors were collected from an adult who was a healthcare worker with PCR-confirmed SARS-CoV-2 infection or an uninfected control (not recorded which).

This clonotype occurred a few times. The chain joins TRBV28 to TRBJ2-2; 8 nucleotides align to TRBD2. The J segment lost 1 base and the V segment lost 6 bases, leaving 7 bases of the junction unmatched. The CDR3 consists of 16 residues. CDR1 and CDR2 from the germline V gene are MDHEN and SYDVKM. For the CDR3, the DNA is TGTGCCAGCAGCCGCACGAGCGGGGGGAACACCGGGGAGCTGTTTTTT. Its translation: CASSRTSGGNTGELFF.

This clonotype showed up many times. The gene calls are TRBV20-1 and TRBJ1-5; D might be TRBD1 (6 bases). Looked up from germline, CDR1 is DFQATT and CDR2 is SNEGSKA (reference sequence). CDR3 length: 13 amino acids. The V end was cut by 5 bases, the J end by 4 bases, with 12 bases between. The chain's CDR3 is CSAHETGNQPQHF. The CDR3 DNA reads TGCAGTGCTCACGAAACAGGGAATCAGCCCCAGCATTTT.

This clonotype was seen more than once but under ten times. J is TRBJ2-3 and V is TRBV11-3; 12 nucleotides line up with TRBD2. Losses at the gene ends were 5 bases for V and 5 bases for J; bases not matched to a gene: 2. The CDR3 consists of 14 residues. Germline values: CDR1 SGHNT, CDR2 YENEEA. This CDR3 reads CASSASGGGDTQYF. For the CDR3, the DNA is TGTGCCAGCAGCGCTAGCGGGGGGGGAGATACGCAGTATTTT.

The chain is built from TRBV12-3 or TRBV12-4 and TRBJ2-3; D possibly corresponds to TRBD1 (6 bases). The V gene lost 5 bases and the J gene lost 1 base, with 16 bases spanning the gap. This CDR3 is built from 16 residues. The CDR3 region has the DNA TGTGCCAGCAGTCCACCCAGGGCAGGGGGCACAGATACGCAGTATTTT. Encoded protein: CASSPPRAGGTDTQYF.

This clonotype was recorded at least ten times. V and J are TRBV5-1 and TRBJ2-3; possibly TRBD1 for D (7 bases). The CDR3 extends over 17 amino acids. Germline loops: CDR1 SGHRS, CDR2 YFSETQ. The V gene lost 4 bases and the J gene lost 0 bases, with 18 bases spanning the gap. This CDR3 reads CASSPPAGGTSTDTQYF. The CDR3 DNA follows: TGCGCCAGCAGCCCACCCGCAGGGGGGACTAGCACAGATACGCAGTATTTT.

The rearrangement uses TRBV11-2 and TRBJ2-7; 7 bases fit TRBD1. The J segment lost 2 bases and the V segment lost 6 bases, leaving 7 bases of the junction unmatched. The length of the CDR3 is 14 residues. Per the germline V gene, CDR1 is SGHAT and CDR2 is FQNNGV. The CDR3 region has the DNA TGTGCCAGCAGTCTAGGGGGCATAGCCTACGAGCAGTACTTC. Translated: CASSLGGIAYEQYF.

This clonotype was seen just once. The chain couples TRBV7-9 to TRBJ1-2; no reliable D call. Trimming stripped 5 bases from V and 2 bases from J, with 9 bases between. CDR3 length: 13 amino acids. Per the germline V gene, CDR1 is SEHNR and CDR2 is FQNEAQ (reference sequence). The CDR3 DNA is TGTGCCAGCAGCGTGGGGTCAAACTATGGCTACACCTTC. Encoded protein: CASSVGSNYGYTF. The full variable domain, rest sourced from reference TRBV7-9 and TRBJ1-2, is DTGVSQNPRHKITKRGQNVTFRCDPISEHNRLYWYRQTLGQGPEFLTYFQNEAQLEKSRLLSDRFSAERPKGSFSTLEIQRTEQGDSAMYLCASSVGSNYGYTFGSGTRLTVV.

This clonotype was picked up many times. The rearrangement joins TRBV6-1 to TRBJ1-5, with 9 bases lining up with TRBD1. CDR1 is MNHNS, CDR2 SASEGT, per germline. This CDR3 region has 18 residues. V trimming: 6 bases; J trimming: 0 bases; junction bases outside the gene matches: 12. In DNA, the CDR3 is TGTGCCAGCAGCAACCCGGACAGGGGACAGTATAGCAATCAGCCCCAGCATTTT. Its translation is CASSNPDRGQYSNQPQHF.

This clonotype was counted ten times or more. The chain combines TRBV6-5 with TRBJ1-1; weak D call: TRBD1 (5 bases). Per germline, CDR1 MNHEY and CDR2 SVGAGI. The CDR3 spans 14 residues. V was cut by 2 bases and J by 0 bases, with 7 bases left in between. In DNA form, the CDR3 reads TGTGCCAGCAGTTACCAGGGCCTGAACACTGAAGCTTTCTTT. Residues: CASSYQGLNTEAFF.

This clonotype was detected ten times or more. V usage is TRBV19 and J usage is TRBJ2-6, with D maybe TRBD2 (5 bases). With 3 bases removed from V and 2 bases from J, the gap between germline ends came to 14 bases. The CDR3 length is 17 residues. CDR1 and CDR2 (germline): LNHDA, SQIVND (reference sequence). The CDR3 region has the DNA TGTGCCAGTAGTATTACTAGGGCTTCGACTGGGGCCAACGTCCTGACTTTC. Amino acid sequence: CASSITRASTGANVLTF.

There are many counts of this clonotype. The genes are TRBV7-2 and TRBJ2-3; D unresolved. The CDR3 runs to 15 residues. Germline assignment: CDR1 SGHTA and CDR2 FQGNSA. V was trimmed by 5 bases and J by 0 bases, leaving 12 bases between them. The DNA of the CDR3 is TGTGCCAGCAGCGCAATAGTTACTAGCACAGATACGCAGTATTTT. This translates into CASSAIVTSTDTQYF.

This clonotype was detected ten times or more. J is TRBJ2-2 and V is TRBV3-1; 10 bases line up with TRBD2. The length of the CDR3 is 17 residues. J lost 5 bases, V lost 0 bases, and 6 bases had no gene match. CDR1 and CDR2 from the germline V gene are LGHDT and YNNKEL (reference sequence). The CDR3 sequence: CASSQEALAGVTGELFF. CDR3 DNA: TGTGCCAGCAGCCAAGAGGCGCTAGCGGGGGTTACCGGGGAGCTGTTTTTT.

This clonotype was seen repeatedly, ten times or more. The chain joins TRBV6-1 to TRBJ2-3; D remains ambiguous. The V gene's germline CDR1 is MNHNS and CDR2 SASEGT. The CDR3 consists of 13 residues. V lost 4 bases and J lost 4, with 9 bases in between. CDR3 coding DNA: TGTGCCAGCAGTGCCCCCATAGCAGATACGCAGTATTTT. The encoded protein is CASSAPIADTQYF.

The chain couples TRBV11-1 to TRBJ2-2; D is perhaps TRBD1 (5 bases). Deletions cut 1 base from V and 0 bases from J, with 9 bases between. Germline loops: CDR1 SGHAT, CDR2 FQDESV (reference sequence). This CDR3 region has 16 residues. The CDR3 protein is CASSLGTLANTGELFF. The CDR3 DNA sequence: TGTGCCAGCAGCTTAGGGACATTGGCGAACACCGGGGAGCTGTTTTTT.

This clonotype showed up many times. J is TRBJ1-3 and V is TRBV11-2, with D possibly TRBD1 on 5 matching bases. V was cut by 4 bases and J by 0 bases, with 16 bases left in between. CDR1 and CDR2 (germline): SGHAT, FQNNGV. The CDR3 covers 17 residues. This CDR3 is CASSSGHFDYSGNTIYF. CDR3 coding DNA: TGTGCCAGCAGCTCCGGACACTTTGACTACTCTGGAAACACCATATATTTT.